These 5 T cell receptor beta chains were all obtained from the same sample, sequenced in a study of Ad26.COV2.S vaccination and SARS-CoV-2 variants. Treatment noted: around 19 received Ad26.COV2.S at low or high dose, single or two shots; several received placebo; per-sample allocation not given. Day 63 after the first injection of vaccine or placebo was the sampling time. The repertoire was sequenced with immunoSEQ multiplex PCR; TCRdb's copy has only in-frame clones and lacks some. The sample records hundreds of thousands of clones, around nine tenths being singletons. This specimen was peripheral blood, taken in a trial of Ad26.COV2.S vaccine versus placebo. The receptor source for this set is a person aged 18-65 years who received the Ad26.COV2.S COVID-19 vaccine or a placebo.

CDR3 residues: CASRQGQGAYEQYF. The CDR3 nucleotides are TGTGCCAGCAGACAGGGACAGGGGGCCTACGAGCAGTACTTC. This chain uses TRBV6-6 with TRBJ2-7, with 11 bases fitting TRBD1. V was clipped by 6 bases and J by 2 bases; unmatched bases: 3. Per the germline V gene, CDR1 is MNHNY and CDR2 is SVGAGI (reference sequence). The CDR3 extends over 14 amino acids.

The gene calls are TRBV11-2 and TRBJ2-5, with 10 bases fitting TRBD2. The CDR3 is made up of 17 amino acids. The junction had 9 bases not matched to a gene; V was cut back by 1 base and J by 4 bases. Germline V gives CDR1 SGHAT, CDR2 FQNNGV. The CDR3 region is CASSLGAASGSGETQYF. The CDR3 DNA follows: TGTGCCAGCAGCTTAGGGGCGGCTAGCGGGAGTGGAGAGACCCAGTACTTC.

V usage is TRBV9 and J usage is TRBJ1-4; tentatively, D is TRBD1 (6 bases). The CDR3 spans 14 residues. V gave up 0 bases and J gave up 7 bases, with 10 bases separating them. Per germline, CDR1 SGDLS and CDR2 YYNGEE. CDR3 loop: CASSVGGASEKLFF. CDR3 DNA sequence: TGTGCCAGCAGCGTAGGGGGGGCCAGTGAAAAACTGTTTTTT.

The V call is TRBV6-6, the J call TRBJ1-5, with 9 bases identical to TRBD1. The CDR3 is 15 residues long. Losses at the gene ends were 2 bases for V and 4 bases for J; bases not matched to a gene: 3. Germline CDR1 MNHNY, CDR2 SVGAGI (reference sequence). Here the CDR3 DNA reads TGTGCCAGCAGTTACAGGGGGACAGGGAATCAGCCCCAGCATTTT. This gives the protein CASSYRGTGNQPQHF.

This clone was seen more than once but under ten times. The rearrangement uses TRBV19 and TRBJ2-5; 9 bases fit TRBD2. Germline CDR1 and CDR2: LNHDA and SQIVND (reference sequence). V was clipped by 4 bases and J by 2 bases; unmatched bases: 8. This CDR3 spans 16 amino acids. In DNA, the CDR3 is TGTGCCAGTAGTAACCCGTTGACTAGCGGACAAGAGACCCAGTACTTC. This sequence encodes CASSNPLTSGQETQYF.